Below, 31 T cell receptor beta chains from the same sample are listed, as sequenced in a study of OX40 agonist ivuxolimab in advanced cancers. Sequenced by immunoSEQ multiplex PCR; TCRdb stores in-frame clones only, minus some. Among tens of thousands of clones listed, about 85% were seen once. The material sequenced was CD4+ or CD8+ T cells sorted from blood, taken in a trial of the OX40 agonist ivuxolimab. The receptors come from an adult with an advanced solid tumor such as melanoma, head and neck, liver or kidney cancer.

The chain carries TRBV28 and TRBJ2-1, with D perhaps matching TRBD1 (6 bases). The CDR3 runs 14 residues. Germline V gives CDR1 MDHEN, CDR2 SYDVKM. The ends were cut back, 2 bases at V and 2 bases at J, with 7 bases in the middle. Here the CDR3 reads CASSLGQPYNEQFF. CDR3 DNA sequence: TGTGCCAGCAGTTTAGGACAGCCCTACAATGAGCAGTTCTTC.

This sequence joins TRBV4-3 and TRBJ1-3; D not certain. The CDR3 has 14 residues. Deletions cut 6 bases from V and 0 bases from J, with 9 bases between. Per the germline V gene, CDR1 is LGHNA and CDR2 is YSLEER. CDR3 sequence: CASSPGGSGNTIYF. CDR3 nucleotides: TGCGCCAGCAGTCCGGGTGGCTCTGGAAACACCATATATTTT.

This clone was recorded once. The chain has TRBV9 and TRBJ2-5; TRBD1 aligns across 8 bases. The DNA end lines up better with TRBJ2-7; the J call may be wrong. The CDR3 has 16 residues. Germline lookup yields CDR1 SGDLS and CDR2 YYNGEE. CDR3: CASSAAAGTGSYEQYF. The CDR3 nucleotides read TGTGCCAGCAGCGCAGCGGCCGGGACAGGCTCCTACGAGCAGTACTTC.

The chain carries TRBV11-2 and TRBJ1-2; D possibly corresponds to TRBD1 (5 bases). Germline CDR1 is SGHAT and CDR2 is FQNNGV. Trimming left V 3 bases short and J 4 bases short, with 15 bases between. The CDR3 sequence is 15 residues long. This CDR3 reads CASSLTTRDPYGYTF. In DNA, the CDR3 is TGTGCCAGCAGCTTGACAACTAGGGACCCCTATGGCTACACCTTC.

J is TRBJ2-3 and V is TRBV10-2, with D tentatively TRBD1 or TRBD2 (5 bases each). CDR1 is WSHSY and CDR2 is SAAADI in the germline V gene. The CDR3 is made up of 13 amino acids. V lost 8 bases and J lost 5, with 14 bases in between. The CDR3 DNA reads TGCGCCAGCGCCGGGATTAGGGGAGATACGCAGTATTTT. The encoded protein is CASAGIRGDTQYF.

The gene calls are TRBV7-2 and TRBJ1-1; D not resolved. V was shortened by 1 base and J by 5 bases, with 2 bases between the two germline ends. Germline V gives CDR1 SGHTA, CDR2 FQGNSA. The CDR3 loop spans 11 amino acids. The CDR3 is CASSLVTEAFF. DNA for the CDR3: TGTGCCAGCAGCTTAGTTACTGAAGCTTTCTTT.

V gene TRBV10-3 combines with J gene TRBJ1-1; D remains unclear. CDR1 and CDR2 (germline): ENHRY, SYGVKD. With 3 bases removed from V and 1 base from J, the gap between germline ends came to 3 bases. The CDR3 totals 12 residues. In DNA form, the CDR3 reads TGTGCCATCAGTGACCAGAACACTGAAGCTTTCTTT. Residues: CAISDQNTEAFF.

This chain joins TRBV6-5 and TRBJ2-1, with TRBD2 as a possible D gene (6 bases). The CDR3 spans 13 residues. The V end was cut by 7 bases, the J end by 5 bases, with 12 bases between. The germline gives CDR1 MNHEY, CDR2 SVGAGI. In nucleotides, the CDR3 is TGTGCCAGCACTACGACTAGGGACAATGAGCAGTTCTTC. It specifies CASTTTRDNEQFF.

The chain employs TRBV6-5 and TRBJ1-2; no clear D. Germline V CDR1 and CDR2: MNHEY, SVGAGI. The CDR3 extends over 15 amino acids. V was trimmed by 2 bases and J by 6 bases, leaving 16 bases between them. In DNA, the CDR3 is TGTGCCAGCAGTTACGAGGCAGCTATATGGGATGGCTACACCTTC. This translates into CASSYEAAIWDGYTF.

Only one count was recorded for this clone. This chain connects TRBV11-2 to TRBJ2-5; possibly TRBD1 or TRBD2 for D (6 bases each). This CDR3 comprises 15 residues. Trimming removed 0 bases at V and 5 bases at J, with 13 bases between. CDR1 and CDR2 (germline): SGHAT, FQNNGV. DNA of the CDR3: TGTGCCAGCAGCTTAGATAGGGGGGCGGGGGAGACCCAGTACTTC. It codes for CASSLDRGAGETQYF.

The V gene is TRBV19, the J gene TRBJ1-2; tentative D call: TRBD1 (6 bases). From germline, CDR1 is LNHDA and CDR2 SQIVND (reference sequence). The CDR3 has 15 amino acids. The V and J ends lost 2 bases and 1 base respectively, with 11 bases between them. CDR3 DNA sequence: TGTGCCAGTAGTATATTCTGGACAGATAACTATGGCTACACCTTC. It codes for CASSIFWTDNYGYTF.

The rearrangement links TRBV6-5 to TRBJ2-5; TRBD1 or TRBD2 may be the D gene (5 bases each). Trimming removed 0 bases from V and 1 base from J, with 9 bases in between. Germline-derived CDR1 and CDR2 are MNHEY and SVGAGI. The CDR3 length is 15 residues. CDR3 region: CASSYSNGGQETQYF. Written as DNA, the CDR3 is TGTGCCAGCAGTTACTCGAATGGGGGCCAAGAGACCCAGTACTTC.

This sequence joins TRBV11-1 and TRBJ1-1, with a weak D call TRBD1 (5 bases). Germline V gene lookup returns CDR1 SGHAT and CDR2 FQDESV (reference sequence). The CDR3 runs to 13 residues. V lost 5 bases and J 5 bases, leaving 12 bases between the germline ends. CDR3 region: CASSQGSGTEAFF. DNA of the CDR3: TGTGCCAGCAGCCAGGGATCGGGAACTGAAGCTTTCTTT.

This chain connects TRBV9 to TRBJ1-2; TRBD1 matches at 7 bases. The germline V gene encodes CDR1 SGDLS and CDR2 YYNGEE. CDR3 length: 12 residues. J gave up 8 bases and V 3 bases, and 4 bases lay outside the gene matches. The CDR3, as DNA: TGTGCCAGCAGCGCGACAGGGTGGGGCTACACCTTC. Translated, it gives CASSATGWGYTF. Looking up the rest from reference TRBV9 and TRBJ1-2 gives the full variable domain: DSGVTQTPKHLITATGQRVTLRCSPRSGDLSVYWYQQSLDQGLQFLIQYYNGEERAKGNILERFSAQQFPDLHSELNLSSLELGDSALYFCASSATGWGYTFGSGTRLTVV.

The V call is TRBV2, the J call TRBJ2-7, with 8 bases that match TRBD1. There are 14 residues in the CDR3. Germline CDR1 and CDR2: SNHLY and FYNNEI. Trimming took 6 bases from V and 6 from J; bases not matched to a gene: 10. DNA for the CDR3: TGTGCCAGCAGCCTAATTGAGACAGGGGCCGAGCAGTACTTC. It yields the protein CASSLIETGAEQYF.

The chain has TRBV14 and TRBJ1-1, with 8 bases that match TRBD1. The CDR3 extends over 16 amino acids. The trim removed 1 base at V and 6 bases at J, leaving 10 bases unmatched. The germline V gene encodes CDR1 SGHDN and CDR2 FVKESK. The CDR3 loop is CASSQGVGQGHPEAFF. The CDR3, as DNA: TGTGCCAGCAGCCAAGGGGTCGGACAGGGCCATCCTGAAGCTTTCTTT.

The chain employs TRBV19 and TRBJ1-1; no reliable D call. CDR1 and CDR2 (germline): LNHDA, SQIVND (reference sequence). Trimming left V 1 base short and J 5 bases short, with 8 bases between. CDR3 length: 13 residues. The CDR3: CASSIGGGTEAFF. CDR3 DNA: TGTGCCAGTAGTATAGGAGGTGGTACTGAAGCTTTCTTT. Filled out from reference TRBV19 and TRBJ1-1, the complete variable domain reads DGGITQSPKYLFRKEGQNVTLSCEQNLNHDAMYWYRQDPGQGLRLIYYSQIVNDFQKGDIAEGYSVSREKKESFPLTVTSAQKNPTAFYLCASSIGGGTEAFFGQGTRLTVV.

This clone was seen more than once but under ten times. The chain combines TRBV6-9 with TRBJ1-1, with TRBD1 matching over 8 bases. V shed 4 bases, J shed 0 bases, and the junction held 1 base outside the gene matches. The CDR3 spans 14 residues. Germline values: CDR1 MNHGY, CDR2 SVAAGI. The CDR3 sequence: CASSWTGLNTEAFF. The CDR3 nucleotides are TGTGCCAGCAGTTGGACAGGGCTGAACACTGAAGCTTTCTTT.

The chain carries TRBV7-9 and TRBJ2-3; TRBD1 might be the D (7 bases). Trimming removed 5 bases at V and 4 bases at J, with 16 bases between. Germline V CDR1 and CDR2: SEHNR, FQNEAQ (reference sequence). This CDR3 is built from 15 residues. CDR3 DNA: TGTGCCAGCAGCCCTACGGAGGGGGCGGCAGATACGCAGTATTTT. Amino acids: CASSPTEGAADTQYF.

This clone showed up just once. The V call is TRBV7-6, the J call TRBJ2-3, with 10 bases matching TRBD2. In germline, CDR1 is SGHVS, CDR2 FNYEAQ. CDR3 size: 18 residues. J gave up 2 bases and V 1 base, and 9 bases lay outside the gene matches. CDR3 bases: TGTGCCAGCAGCTTAGTGGTTTTTAGCGGGGGGACCACAGATACGCAGTATTTT. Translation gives CASSLVVFSGGTTDTQYF.

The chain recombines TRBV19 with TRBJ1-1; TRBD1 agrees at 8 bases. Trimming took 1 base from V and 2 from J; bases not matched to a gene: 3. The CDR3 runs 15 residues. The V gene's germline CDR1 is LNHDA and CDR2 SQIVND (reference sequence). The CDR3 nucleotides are TGTGCCAGTAGTATAGTGTCAGGGGGCAACACTGAAGCTTTCTTT. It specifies CASSIVSGGNTEAFF.

CDR3 loop: CASSVAATGPNTGELFF. In DNA form, the CDR3 reads TGTGCCAGCAGCGTAGCGGCCACAGGGCCAAACACCGGGGAGCTGTTTTTT. This chain joins TRBV9 and TRBJ2-2; tentatively, D is TRBD1 (6 bases). CDR3 length: 17 residues. The V gene's germline CDR1 is SGDLS and CDR2 YYNGEE. Trimming took off 0 bases at V and 2 bases at J, with 14 bases between the two ends.

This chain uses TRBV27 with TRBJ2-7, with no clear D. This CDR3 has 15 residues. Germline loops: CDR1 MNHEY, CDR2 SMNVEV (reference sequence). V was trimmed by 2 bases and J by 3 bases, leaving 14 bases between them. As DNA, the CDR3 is TGTGCCAGCAGTTTACTTGGCCAGGAGAGCTACGAGCAGTACTTC. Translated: CASSLLGQESYEQYF.

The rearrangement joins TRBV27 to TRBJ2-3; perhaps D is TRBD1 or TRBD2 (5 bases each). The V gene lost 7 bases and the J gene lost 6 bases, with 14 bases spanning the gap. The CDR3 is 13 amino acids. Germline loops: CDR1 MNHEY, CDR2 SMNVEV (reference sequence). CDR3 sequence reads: CASNGASGDTQYF. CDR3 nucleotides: TGTGCCAGCAACGGGGCCTCCGGTGATACGCAGTATTTT.

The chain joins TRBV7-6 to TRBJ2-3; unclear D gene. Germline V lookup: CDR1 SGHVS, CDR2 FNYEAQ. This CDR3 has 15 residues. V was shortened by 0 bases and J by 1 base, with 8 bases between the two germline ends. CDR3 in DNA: TGTGCCAGCAGCTTAGCCCCTCGGGGCACAGATACGCAGTATTTT. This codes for CASSLAPRGTDTQYF.

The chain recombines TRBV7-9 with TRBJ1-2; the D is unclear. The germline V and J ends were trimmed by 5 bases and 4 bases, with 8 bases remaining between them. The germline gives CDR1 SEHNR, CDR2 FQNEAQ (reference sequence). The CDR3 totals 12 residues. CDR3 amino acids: CASSPPAYGYTF. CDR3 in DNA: TGTGCCAGCAGCCCACCTGCCTATGGCTACACCTTC.

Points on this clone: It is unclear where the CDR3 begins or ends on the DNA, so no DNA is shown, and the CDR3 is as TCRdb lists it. This chain's CDR3 is CASSSGQGNQPQHF. The chain is built from TRBV6-6 and TRBJ1-5; TRBD1, the table's D call, lacks a check against the DNA. The CDR3 sequence runs 14 residues, both termini included. CDR1 is MNHNY and CDR2 is SVGAGI in the germline V gene (reference sequence).

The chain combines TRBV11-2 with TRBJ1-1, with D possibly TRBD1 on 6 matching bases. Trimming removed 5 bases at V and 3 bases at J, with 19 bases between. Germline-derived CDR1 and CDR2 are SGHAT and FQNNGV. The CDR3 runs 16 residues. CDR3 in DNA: TGTGCCAGCAGCGATAAGGTAGGGTCAGGGGACACTGAAGCTTTCTTT. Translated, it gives CASSDKVGSGDTEAFF.

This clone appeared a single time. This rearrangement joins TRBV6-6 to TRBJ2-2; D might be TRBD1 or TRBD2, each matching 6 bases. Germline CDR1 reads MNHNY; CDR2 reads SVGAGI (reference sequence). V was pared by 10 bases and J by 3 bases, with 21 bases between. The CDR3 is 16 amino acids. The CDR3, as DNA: TGTGCCACCCCAGTCCTACCGGGGGCGGACACCGGGGAGCTGTTTTTT. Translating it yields CATPVLPGADTGELFF.

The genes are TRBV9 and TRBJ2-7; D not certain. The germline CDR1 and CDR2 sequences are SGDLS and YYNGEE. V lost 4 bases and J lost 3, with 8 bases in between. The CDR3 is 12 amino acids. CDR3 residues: CASSLGNYEQYF. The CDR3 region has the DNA TGTGCCAGCAGCCTGGGGAACTACGAGCAGTACTTC.

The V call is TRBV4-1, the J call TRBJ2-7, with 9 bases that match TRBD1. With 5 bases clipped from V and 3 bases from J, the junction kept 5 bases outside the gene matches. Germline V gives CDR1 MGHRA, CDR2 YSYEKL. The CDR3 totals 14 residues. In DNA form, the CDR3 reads TGCGCCAGCAGCTATGGGACAGGGAACTACGAGCAGTACTTC. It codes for CASSYGTGNYEQYF.